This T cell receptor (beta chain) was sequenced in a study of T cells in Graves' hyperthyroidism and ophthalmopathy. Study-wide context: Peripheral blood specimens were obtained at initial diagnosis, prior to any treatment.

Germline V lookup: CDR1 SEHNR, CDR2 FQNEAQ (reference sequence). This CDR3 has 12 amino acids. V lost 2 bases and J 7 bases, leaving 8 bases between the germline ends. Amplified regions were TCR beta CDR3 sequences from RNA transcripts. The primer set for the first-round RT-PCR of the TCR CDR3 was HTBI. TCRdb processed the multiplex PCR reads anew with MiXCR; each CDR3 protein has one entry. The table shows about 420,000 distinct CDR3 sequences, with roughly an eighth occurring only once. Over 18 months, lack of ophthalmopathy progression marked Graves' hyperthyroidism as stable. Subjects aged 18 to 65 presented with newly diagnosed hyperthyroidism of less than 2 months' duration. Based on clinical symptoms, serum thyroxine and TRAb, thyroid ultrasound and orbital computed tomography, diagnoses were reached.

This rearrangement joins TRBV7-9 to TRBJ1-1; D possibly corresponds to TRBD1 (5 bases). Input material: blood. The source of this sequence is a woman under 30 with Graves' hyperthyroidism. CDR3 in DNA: TGTGCCAGCAGCTTACGGGGGTATGAAGCTTTCTTT. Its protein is CASSLRGYEAFF.